This T cell receptor (beta chain) came from a study of cytomegalovirus exposure and HLA in healthy donors. Notes on this clone: Its antigen is unidentified.

Profiled with immunoSEQ multiplex PCR; TCRdb holds only in-frame clones, not every one. The sample lists 200,000 to 250,000 clones, over 75% occurring once. Broader study findings: Overall, about 160 TCR beta chains were annotated as cytomegalovirus-associated. The classifier reportedly diagnosed cytomegalovirus status with high specificity and sensitivity.

CDR1 SGDLS and CDR2 YYNGEE come from the germline V gene. J gave up 1 base and V 7 bases, and 7 bases lay outside the gene matches. The CDR3 covers 15 residues. The chain joins TRBV9 to TRBJ2-2; 7 nucleotides align to TRBD1. The sequence was collected from a young woman in good health and CMV-seropositive. The sequenced sample was PBMCs. The CDR3 sequence: CASHPGGMNTGELFF. The CDR3 DNA sequence: TGTGCCAGCCACCCAGGGGGTATGAACACCGGGGAGCTGTTTTTT.